This T cell receptor beta chain is drawn from a study of control samples from healthy donors and cancer patients. CDR1 and CDR2 from the germline V gene are SGHTS and YDEGEE. With 4 bases removed from V and 0 bases from J, the gap between germline ends came to 11 bases. The CDR3 contains 14 residues. The table came from immunoSEQ multiplex PCR; TCRdb's copy has only in-frame clones and leaves some out. In the table there are 150,000 to 200,000 clones, about 90% of which are singletons. Specimen: blood. The chain uses TRBV5-8 and TRBJ2-7; TRBD2 might be the D (7 bases). The TCR was taken from a man aged 25 to 40 in good health. The CDR3 DNA sequence: TGTGCCAGCAGCCGAGGGGGGGCCTCCTACGAGCAGTACTTC. This encodes CASSRGGASYEQYF.